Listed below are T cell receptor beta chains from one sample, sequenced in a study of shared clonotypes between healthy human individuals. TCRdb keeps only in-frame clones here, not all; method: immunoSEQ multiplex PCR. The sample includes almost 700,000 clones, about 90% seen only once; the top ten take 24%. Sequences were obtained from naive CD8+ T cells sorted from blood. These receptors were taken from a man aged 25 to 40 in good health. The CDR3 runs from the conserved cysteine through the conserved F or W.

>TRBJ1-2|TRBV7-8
CASSRGQGAYGYTF
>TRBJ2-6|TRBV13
CASSFPSGANVLTF
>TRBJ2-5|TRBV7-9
CASSLAIRGDGETQYF
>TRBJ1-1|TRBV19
CASSARGPYPEAFF
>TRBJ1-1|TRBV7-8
CASSPQGARTEAFF
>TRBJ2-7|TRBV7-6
CASSLFGGRDEQYF
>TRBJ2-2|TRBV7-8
CASSLDRGASLASPFGELFF
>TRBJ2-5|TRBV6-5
CASQRPNLQETQYF
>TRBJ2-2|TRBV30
CAWSEGTSGLTDTGELFF
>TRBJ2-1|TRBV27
CASSFAAGAVYNEQFF
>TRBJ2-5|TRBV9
CASSVEPRGETQYF
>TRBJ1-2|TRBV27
CASMNTANYGYTF
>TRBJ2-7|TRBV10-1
CASSDPGTGYEQYF
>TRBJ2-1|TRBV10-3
CAISRDLYNEQFF
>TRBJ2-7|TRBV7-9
CASSQEQGAYEQYF
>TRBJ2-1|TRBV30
CAWNHPHLAATYNEQFF
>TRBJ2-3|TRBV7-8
CASSLSGRADTQYF
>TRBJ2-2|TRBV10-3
CAIRAGQGDLLGELFF
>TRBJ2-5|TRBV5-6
CASWGRAEGEETQYF
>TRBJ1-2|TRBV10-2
CASSLPGQPSSANYGYTF
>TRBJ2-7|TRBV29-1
CSAQGKSSYEQYF
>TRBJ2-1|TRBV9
CASSAAPGEQFF
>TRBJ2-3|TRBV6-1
CASSDGTSTIDTQYF
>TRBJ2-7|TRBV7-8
CASSLFREEQYF
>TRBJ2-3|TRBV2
CASSPPQNGQRYF
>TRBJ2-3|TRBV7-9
CASSLTGVIVSGDTQYF
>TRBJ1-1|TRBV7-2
CARDDRIRRNTEAFF
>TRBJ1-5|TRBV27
CASSSSPLGTNQPQHF
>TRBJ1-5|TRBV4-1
CASSQDWGNQPQHF
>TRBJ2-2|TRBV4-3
CASSQGGSGHDTGELFF
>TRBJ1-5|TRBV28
CASSAQGLNQPQHF
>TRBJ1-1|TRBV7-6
CASSLGGRGLMSTEAFF
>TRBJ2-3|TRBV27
CASSLRRSTDTQYF
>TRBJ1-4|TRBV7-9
CASSSGVTNEKLFF
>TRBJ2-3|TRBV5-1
CASSLEADTQYF
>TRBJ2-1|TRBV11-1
CASSLGPGRYNEQFF
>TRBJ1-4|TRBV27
CASSTGRNEKLFF
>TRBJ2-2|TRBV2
CASSDRDSGSYTGELFF
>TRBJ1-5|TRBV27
CASSRTGPEAYQPQHF
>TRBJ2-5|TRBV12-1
CASSFGWPQYF
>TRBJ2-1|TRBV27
CASSSRVGDNEQFF
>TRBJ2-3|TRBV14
CASSPGQTLRDTQYF
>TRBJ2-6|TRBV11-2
CASSFGRGSGANVLTF
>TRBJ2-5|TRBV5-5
CASSIGLAGARETQYF
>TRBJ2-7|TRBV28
CASRGRGYEQYF
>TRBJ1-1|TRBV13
CASSLYWTGGASTEAFF